The sequence of this T cell receptor beta chain was determined in a study of blood T cell repertoires in COVID-19. For the study at large: Some COVID-19 samples were acute and others convalescent; all came from the United States, Italy and Spain. In each case, the material was cDNA or gDNA derived from T cells, B-cell-depleted T cells, or PBMCs.

The CDR3 spans 17 residues. Looked up from germline, CDR1 is KGHDR and CDR2 is SFDVKD. The V end was cut by 4 bases, the J end by 0 bases, with 18 bases between. Across under 25 US areas, participants ranged in age from roughly 18 to 95 years. The study recruited exposed participants who had met a COVID-19 case within 2 weeks before entry. Clones were read by immunoSEQ multiplex PCR, and TCRdb kept only the in-frame ones, dropping some. The sample has 350,000 to 450,000 clones; more than 85% are singletons. The sample comprised PBMCs or T cells enriched from blood (not recorded which). This TCR derives from a woman aged 40 to 50 who had been exposed to COVID-19. The J gene is TRBJ2-7, the V gene TRBV24-1, with D perhaps matching TRBD2 (6 bases). The CDR3 region has the DNA TGTGCCACCAGTGACGCCTGGGCTAGCGCGGGCTCCTACGAGCAGTACTTC. Translation: CATSDAWASAGSYEQYF.